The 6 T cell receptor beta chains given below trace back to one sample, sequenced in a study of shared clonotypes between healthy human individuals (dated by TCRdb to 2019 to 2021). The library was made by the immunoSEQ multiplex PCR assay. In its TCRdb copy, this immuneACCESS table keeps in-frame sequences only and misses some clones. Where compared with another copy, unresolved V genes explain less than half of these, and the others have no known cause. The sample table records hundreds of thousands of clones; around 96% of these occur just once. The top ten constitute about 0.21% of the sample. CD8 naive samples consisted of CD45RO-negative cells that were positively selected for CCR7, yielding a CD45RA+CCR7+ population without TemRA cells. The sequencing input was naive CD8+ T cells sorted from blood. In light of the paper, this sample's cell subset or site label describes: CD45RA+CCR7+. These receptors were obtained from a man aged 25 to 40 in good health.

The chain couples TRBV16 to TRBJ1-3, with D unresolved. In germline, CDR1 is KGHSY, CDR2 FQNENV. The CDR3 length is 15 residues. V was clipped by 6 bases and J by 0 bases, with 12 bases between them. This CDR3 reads CASRPPDNSGNTIYF. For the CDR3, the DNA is TGTGCCAGCAGACCTCCCGACAACTCTGGAAACACCATATATTTT.

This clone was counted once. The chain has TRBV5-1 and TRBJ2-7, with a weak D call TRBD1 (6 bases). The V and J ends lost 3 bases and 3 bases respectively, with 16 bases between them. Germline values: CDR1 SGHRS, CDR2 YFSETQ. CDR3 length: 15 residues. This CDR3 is CASSWGEGVSYEQYF. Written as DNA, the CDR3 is TGCGCCAGCAGCTGGGGAGAGGGGGTGAGCTACGAGCAGTACTTC.

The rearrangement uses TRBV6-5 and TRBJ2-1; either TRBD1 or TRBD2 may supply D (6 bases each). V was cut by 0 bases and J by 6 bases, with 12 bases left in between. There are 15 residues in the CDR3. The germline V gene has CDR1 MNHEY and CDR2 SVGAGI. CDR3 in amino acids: CASSYSGGDTNEQFF. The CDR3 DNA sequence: TGTGCCAGCAGTTACTCGGGCGGGGACACCAATGAGCAGTTCTTC.

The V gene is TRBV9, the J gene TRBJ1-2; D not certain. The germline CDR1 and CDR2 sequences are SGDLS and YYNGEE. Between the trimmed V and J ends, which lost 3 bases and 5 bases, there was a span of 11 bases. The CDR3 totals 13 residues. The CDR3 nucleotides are TGTGCCAGCAGCGAACCGGGATCTTATGGCTACACCTTC. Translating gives CASSEPGSYGYTF.

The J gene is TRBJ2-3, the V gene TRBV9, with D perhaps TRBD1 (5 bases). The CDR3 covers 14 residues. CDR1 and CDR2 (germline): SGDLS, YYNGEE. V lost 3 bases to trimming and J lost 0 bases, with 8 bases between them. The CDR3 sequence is CASSGGASTDTQYF. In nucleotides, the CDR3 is TGTGCCAGCAGCGGTGGGGCGAGCACAGATACGCAGTATTTT.

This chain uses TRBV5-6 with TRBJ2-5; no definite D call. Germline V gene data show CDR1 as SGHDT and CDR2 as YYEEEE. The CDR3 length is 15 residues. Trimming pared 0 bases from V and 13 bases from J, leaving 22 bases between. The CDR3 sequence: CASSLGFETYVGGYF. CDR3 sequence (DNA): TGTGCCAGCAGCTTGGGCTTCGAGACTTACGTCGGTGGGTACTTC.